A single sample gave rise to the 23 T cell receptor beta chains below, sequenced in a study of T-cell memory formation after mild COVID-19. TCRdb re-derived calls from the 5' RACE reads in MiXCR, one entry per CDR3 protein. The top ten hold around 12% of the sample, which has approximately 490,000 distinct CDR3 sequences, over 20% seen once. Sequencing input: PBMCs or a T cell subset sorted from them (not recorded which). The source of these receptors is an adult woman who had mild COVID-19 (a few samples of this study predate the infection). Cell type and time point are not known.

The chain joins TRBV6-5 to TRBJ2-1; D remains ambiguous. The germline V gene has CDR1 MNHEY and CDR2 SVGAGI. The CDR3 is 11 residues long. V was trimmed by 5 bases and J by 7 bases, leaving 6 bases between them. The CDR3 region is CASSDWNEQFF. Here the CDR3 DNA reads TGTGCCAGCAGTGACTGGAATGAGCAGTTCTTC.

This clonotype came up many times. V is TRBV12-3 or TRBV12-4 and J is TRBJ1-2; the D is unclear. Trimming cost V 6 bases and J 5 bases, with 10 bases left between them. The CDR3 sequence is 12 residues long. The CDR3 sequence: CASSRDGYGYTF. CDR3 nucleotides: TGTGCCAGCAGCCGCGACGGTTATGGCTACACCTTC.

This sequence joins TRBV4-1 and TRBJ2-3; perhaps TRBD2 as D (6 bases). The length of the CDR3 is 15 residues. CDR1 and CDR2 from the germline V gene are MGHRA and YSYEKL. Trimming pared 4 bases from V and 2 bases from J, leaving 13 bases between. CDR3 nucleotides: TGCGCCAGCAGCCCTCGGGAGTTTGCCACAGATACGCAGTATTTT. Encoded protein: CASSPREFATDTQYF.

This clonotype was counted a few times. This chain links TRBV19 with TRBJ2-6; no definite D call. Germline loops: CDR1 LNHDA, CDR2 SQIVND (reference sequence). The CDR3 spans 16 residues. Trimming left V 6 bases short and J 0 bases short, with 12 bases between. The CDR3 DNA is TGTGCCAGTAGGAACGTAGGGCTCTCTGGGGCCAACGTCCTGACTTTC. Translation gives CASRNVGLSGANVLTF. Together with reference TRBV19 and TRBJ2-6, the CDR3 gives the full variable domain: DGGITQSPKYLFRKEGQNVTLSCEQNLNHDAMYWYRQDPGQGLRLIYYSQIVNDFQKGDIAEGYSVSREKKESFPLTVTSAQKNPTAFYLCASRNVGLSGANVLTFGAGSRLTVL.

The sample holds a few counts of this clonotype. The rearrangement links TRBV24-1 to TRBJ2-5, with D maybe TRBD2 (7 bases). Germline loops: CDR1 KGHDR, CDR2 SFDVKD. CDR3 length equals 15 residues. The germline V and J ends were trimmed by 6 bases and 1 base, with 14 bases remaining between them. CDR3 residues: CATSIPGGPQETQYF. The CDR3 DNA reads as TGTGCCACCAGTATCCCGGGGGGCCCCCAAGAGACCCAGTACTTC.

V and J are TRBV7-2 and TRBJ2-4; 16 bases line up with TRBD2. The CDR3 has 20 amino acids. Germline CDR1 reads SGHTA; CDR2 reads FQGNSA. The V gene end was trimmed by 10 bases and the J gene end by 0 bases; junction bases not matched to a gene: 15. The CDR3 reads CANTATGTSGRAGAKNIQYF. CDR3 nucleotides: TGTGCCAACACAGCTACCGGGACTAGCGGGAGGGCCGGAGCCAAAAACATTCAGTACTTC.

A few counts support this clonotype. This chain uses TRBV30 with TRBJ1-2; 8 nucleotides agree with TRBD1. Germline-derived CDR1 and CDR2 are GTSNPN and SVGIG (reference sequence). This CDR3 contains 17 residues. V was clipped by 1 base and J by 2 bases; unmatched bases: 12. The CDR3 loop reads CAWSGFLDRGGNYGYTF. The CDR3, as DNA: TGTGCCTGGAGTGGATTTCTTGACAGGGGCGGCAACTATGGCTACACCTTC.

This clonotype was observed many times. The chain is built from TRBV29-1 and TRBJ2-7; D is undetermined. Trimming stripped 6 bases from V and 0 bases from J, with 12 bases between. Per germline, CDR1 SQVTM and CDR2 ANQGSEA. This CDR3 contains 13 residues. CDR3 region: CSVETVSSYEQYF. In DNA form, the CDR3 reads TGCAGCGTAGAGACGGTGAGCTCCTACGAGCAGTACTTC.

The CDR3 DNA is TGCGCCAGCAGCCAAGAAGGCTCGACAGGGAATGGCTACACCTTC. It encodes CASSQEGSTGNGYTF. The chain combines TRBV4-1 with TRBJ1-2, with TRBD1 matching over 7 bases. J lost 6 bases, V lost 0 bases, and 7 bases had no gene match. The CDR3 totals 15 residues. Germline assignment: CDR1 MGHRA and CDR2 YSYEKL.

The chain uses TRBV7-2 and TRBJ2-3; D gene ambiguous. Germline V CDR1 and CDR2: SGHTA, FQGNSA. The V end was cut by 0 bases, the J end by 2 bases, with 12 bases between. The CDR3 runs to 16 residues. The CDR3 region has the DNA TGTGCCAGCAGCTTAGCCCTTGGACGGCACACAGATACGCAGTATTTT. It yields the protein CASSLALGRHTDTQYF.

The chain carries TRBV4-1 and TRBJ1-2, with TRBD1 as a possible D gene (6 bases). Germline V gene lookup returns CDR1 MGHRA and CDR2 YSYEKL. V was pared by 8 bases and J by 1 base, with 20 bases between. This CDR3 is built from 16 residues. CDR3 in DNA: TGCGCCAGCGGCTCCGGGGGGCCCTCCCTTAACTATGGCTACACCTTC. Protein: CASGSGGPSLNYGYTF.

The chain combines TRBV24-1 with TRBJ2-7; no clear D. Trimming left V 5 bases short and J 3 bases short, with 10 bases between. The CDR3 spans 13 residues. Germline V gene lookup returns CDR1 KGHDR and CDR2 SFDVKD. The CDR3 protein is CATSARTDYEQYF. The CDR3 nucleotides are TGTGCCACCAGTGCTCGAACAGACTACGAGCAGTACTTC.

The V call is TRBV29-1, the J call TRBJ2-7, with 7 bases lining up with TRBD1. With V trimmed by 6 bases and J by 0 bases, 5 bases remained unmatched. Germline CDR1 is SQVTM and CDR2 is ANQGSEA. The CDR3 covers 13 residues. CDR3 residues: CSVLTGYSYEQYF. The CDR3 DNA reads TGCAGCGTCTTGACAGGGTACTCCTACGAGCAGTACTTC.

This clonotype occurred many times. The chain joins TRBV7-2 to TRBJ2-7; D unclear. Trimming removed 6 bases from V and 0 bases from J, with 12 bases in between. Per the germline V gene, CDR1 is SGHTA and CDR2 is FQGNSA. This CDR3 has 14 residues. CDR3 nucleotide sequence: TGTGCCAGCAGTCCCGCCGGACCCTCCTACGAGCAGTACTTC. It translates to CASSPAGPSYEQYF.

A few counts support this clonotype. The chain combines TRBV11-2 with TRBJ2-5; 12 bases line up with TRBD2. The junction had 6 bases not matched to a gene; V was cut back by 5 bases and J by 2 bases. This CDR3 region has 16 residues. CDR1 is SGHAT and CDR2 is FQNNGV in the germline V gene. The CDR3 loop is CASSGTTSGRQETQYF. The DNA of the CDR3 is TGTGCCAGCAGCGGAACGACTAGCGGGAGACAAGAGACCCAGTACTTC. Looking up the rest from reference TRBV11-2 and TRBJ2-5 gives the full variable domain: EAGVAQSPRYKIIEKRQSVAFWCNPISGHATLYWYQQILGQGPKLLIQFQNNGVVDDSQLPKDRFSAERLKGVDSTLKIQPAKLEDSAVYLCASSGTTSGRQETQYFGPGTRLLVL.

The chain combines TRBV11-2 with TRBJ1-2; TRBD1 aligns across 8 bases. The CDR3 consists of 15 residues. Germline V lookup: CDR1 SGHAT, CDR2 FQNNGV. V lost 8 bases and J lost 8; bases outside the gene matches: 16. The CDR3 loop reads CASYVTRTGRMGYTF. The CDR3 DNA is TGTGCCAGCTACGTCACACGGACAGGGAGAATGGGCTACACCTTC.

This clonotype occurred a few times. The gene calls are TRBV5-1 and TRBJ2-1, with 9 bases identical to TRBD2. The germline V gene has CDR1 SGHRS and CDR2 YFSETQ. The CDR3 is 14 residues long. V shed 6 bases, J shed 8 bases, and the junction held 9 bases outside the gene matches. DNA for the CDR3: TGCGCCAGCAAAGCCGGGACTAGCATGGATGAGCAGTTCTTC. This translates into CASKAGTSMDEQFF.

The table lists this clonotype with a few counts. The V and J genes are TRBV4-2 and TRBJ2-3, with 8 bases that match TRBD2. V gave up 1 base and J gave up 1 base; unmatched junction bases: 10. The CDR3 has 18 residues. The germline V gene encodes CDR1 LGHNA and CDR2 YNFKEQ. The CDR3 loop is CASSQGLGLAGRTDTQYF. The CDR3 DNA is TGTGCCAGCAGCCAAGGTCTCGGGCTAGCGGGTCGCACAGATACGCAGTATTTT.

The chain recombines TRBV18 with TRBJ1-4, with D unresolved. The CDR3 contains 15 residues. Between the trimmed V and J ends, which lost 3 bases and 5 bases, there was a span of 13 bases. The germline V gene encodes CDR1 KGHSH and CDR2 LQKENI. This CDR3 is CASSPLQGSNEKLFF. The CDR3 DNA reads TGTGCCAGCTCACCCCTCCAAGGATCAAATGAAAAACTGTTTTTT.

The rearrangement joins TRBV6-5 to TRBJ2-7, with 13 bases that match TRBD2. This CDR3 contains 17 residues. V shed 5 bases, J shed 4 bases, and the junction held 11 bases outside the gene matches. Germline V gene sequence: CDR1 MNHEY, CDR2 SVGAGI. The CDR3 protein is CASSPHGLAGAVYEQYF. The CDR3 DNA sequence: TGTGCCAGCAGTCCTCATGGACTAGCGGGAGCGGTATACGAGCAGTACTTC.

The chain joins TRBV25-1 to TRBJ2-6, with D hard to call. CDR1 is MGHDK and CDR2 is SYGVNS in the germline V gene. V lost 3 bases to trimming and J lost 2 bases, with 2 bases between them. This CDR3 contains 13 residues. The CDR3 sequence is CASSEAGANVLTF. DNA of the CDR3: TGTGCCAGCAGTGAGGCTGGGGCCAACGTCCTGACTTTC.

The chain recombines TRBV5-1 with TRBJ2-3; D may be TRBD1 or TRBD2 (6 bases each). In germline, CDR1 is SGHRS, CDR2 YFSETQ. The V gene lost 4 bases and the J gene lost 5 bases, with 17 bases spanning the gap. This CDR3 comprises 15 residues. The CDR3 coding sequence is TGCGCCAGCAGCCACCATGGGGGGCCGGGAGATACGCAGTATTTT. It encodes CASSHHGGPGDTQYF.

This clonotype was counted only a few times. V and J are TRBV20-1 and TRBJ2-2; D assignment may be TRBD1 or TRBD2 (7 bases each). V lost 2 bases, J lost 4 bases, and 11 bases lay in between. The CDR3 totals 14 residues. Germline lookup yields CDR1 DFQATT and CDR2 SNEGSKA (reference sequence). CDR3 nucleotide sequence: TGCAGTGCTAGACGCAGGGGGGGCACCGGGGAGCTGTTTTTT. Protein: CSARRRGGTGELFF.